These T cell receptor beta chains were read from a single sample in a study of vaccination and CD4 T cells after COVID-19. One entry per CDR3 protein results from TCRdb running MiXCR on the PCR reads. The sample lists about 18,000 distinct CDR3 sequences, just over 60% occurring once. The sample was CD4+ T cells from blood, taken after SARS-CoV-2 vaccination. The receptors originated from a human donor who had recovered from COVID-19. Each CDR3 is given with its conserved first and last residue. Clone size is shown for a subset of rows, as once, few, many or a class of expanded clone.

abundance | len | v_gene | CDR3aa
- | 15 | TRBV20-1 | CSARVGTSGANVLTF
- | 15 | TRBV27 | CASSLSRTTYNEQFF
- | 14 | TRBV11-2 | CASSTSGTAYEQYF
- | 16 | TRBV10-1 | CASSESLAGSTDTQYF
- | 15 | TRBV19 | CASSRKDRPWGGYTF
- | 16 | TRBV2 | CASSPTGRNSNQPQHF
- | 16 | TRBV20-1 | CSARPPPRTSANEQFF
- | 15 | TRBV7-2 | CASSSGQAINQPQHF
- | 12 | TRBV2 | CASSAELGELFF
- | 13 | TRBV2 | CASTEDSQETQYF
- | 15 | TRBV19 | CASSIMGQGDQPQHF
- | 13 | TRBV20-1 | CSARDVSAGELFF
- | 13 | TRBV19 | CASSASVGGELFF
few | 14 | TRBV28 | CASSSGVLYYGYTF
- | 14 | TRBV27 | CASSSPGKDTEAFF
- | 16 | TRBV27 | CASRIIQGGSYNEQFF
- | 13 | TRBV20-1 | CSAIDQITDTQYF
- | 14 | TRBV19 | CASSVLAVDSPLHF
- | 15 | TRBV2 | CASSVDRGNTGELFF
- | 13 | TRBV2 | CASSEDRNTEAFF
- | 15 | TRBV7-3 | CASSPETGSYNEQFF
- | 14 | TRBV20-1 | CSARALIGNPEAFF
- | 13 | TRBV14 | CASSGTAKETQYF
- | 17 | TRBV10-3 | CATRTAGPGIGNQPQHF
- | 14 | TRBV6-1 | CASSPRRDYQPQHF
- | 14 | TRBV6-5 | CASSYSQNNEKLFF
- | 14 | TRBV19 | CASSNTGGTGELFF